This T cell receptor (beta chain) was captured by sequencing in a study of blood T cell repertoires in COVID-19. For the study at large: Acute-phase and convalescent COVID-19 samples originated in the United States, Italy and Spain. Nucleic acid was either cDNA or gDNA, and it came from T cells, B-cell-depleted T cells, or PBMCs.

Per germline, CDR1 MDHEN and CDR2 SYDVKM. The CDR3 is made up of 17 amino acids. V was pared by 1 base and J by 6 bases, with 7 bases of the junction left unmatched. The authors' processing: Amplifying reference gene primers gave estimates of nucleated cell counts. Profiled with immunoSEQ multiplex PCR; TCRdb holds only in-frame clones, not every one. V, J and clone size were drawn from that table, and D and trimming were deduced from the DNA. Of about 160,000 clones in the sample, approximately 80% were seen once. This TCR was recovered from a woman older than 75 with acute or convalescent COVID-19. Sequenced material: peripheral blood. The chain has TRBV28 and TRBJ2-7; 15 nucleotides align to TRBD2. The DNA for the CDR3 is TGTGCCAGCAGTTTATACCCCTCGGGACTAGCGGGAGGCGAGCAGTACTTC. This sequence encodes CASSLYPSGLAGGEQYF.